This T cell receptor (beta chain) was sequenced for a study of Ad26.COV2.S vaccination and SARS-CoV-2 variants. Findings and limits, study-wide: Reported findings describe substantial breadth in spike-specific CD8+ and CD4+ T cell responses following vaccination.

Sequencing used immunoSEQ multiplex PCR; TCRdb keeps in-frame clones, though not all of them. This table holds about 320,000 clones, around 90% found once. The treatment here: about 20 received Ad26.COV2.S at low or high dose, single or two shots; 5 received placebo; per-sample allocation not given. Sample collection was performed on day 63 after the first vaccine or placebo injection. Concerning this clone itself: What it binds is unknown.

The sample in question was peripheral blood, obtained in a trial of Ad26.COV2.S vaccine versus placebo. This receptor was obtained from a person between 18 and 59 years old who received the Ad26.COV2.S COVID-19 vaccine or a placebo.

CDR3: CASSQSSFYTF. The CDR3, as DNA: TGTGCCAGCAGCCAGAGTTCCTTCTACACCTTC. The chain has TRBV7-9 and TRBJ1-2; D is undetermined. The CDR3 is 11 residues long. Trimming left V 5 bases short and J 10 bases short, with 11 bases between. Germline V gene sequence: CDR1 SEHNR, CDR2 FQNEAQ (reference sequence).